What follows are 30 T cell receptor beta chains derived from one specimen sequenced in a study of shared clonotypes between healthy human individuals. Profiled with immunoSEQ multiplex PCR; TCRdb holds only in-frame clones, not every one. The sample includes millions of clones, approximately 90% of them seen just once. The sequencing input was naive CD4+ T cells sorted from blood. The subset was: CD45RA+ positively selected. The origin of the receptors is a man between 18 and 29 years old in good health.

The V gene is TRBV12-5, the J gene TRBJ2-7; D perhaps matches TRBD2 (7 bases). The CDR3 sequence is 14 residues long. The V gene lost 4 bases and the J gene lost 4 bases, with 14 bases spanning the gap. Germline assignment: CDR1 LGHNT and CDR2 FRNRAP. The DNA of the CDR3 is TGTGCTAGTGGTTCCTCGGGGGGCGGGTACGAGCAGTACTTC. Amino acid sequence: CASGSSGGGYEQYF.

CDR3 coding DNA: TGTGCCAGCAGTGCAGCGGGGGTTCGATCAAACAATGAGCAGTTCTTC. This codes for CASSAAGVRSNNEQFF. This chain connects TRBV2 to TRBJ2-1, with TRBD2 matching 8 bases. The CDR3 runs 16 residues. Germline V CDR1 and CDR2: SNHLY, FYNNEI. Trimming removed 4 bases from V and 5 bases from J; junction bases left unmatched: 10.

The chain carries TRBV5-4 and TRBJ1-2, with D unclear. The CDR3 extends over 14 amino acids. The ends were cut back, 0 bases at V and 5 bases at J, with 11 bases in the middle. CDR1 is SGHNT, CDR2 YYREEE, per germline (reference sequence). The DNA of the CDR3 is TGTGCCAGCAGCTTGGCGTCAGGAAGGTATGGCTACACCTTC. Translation: CASSLASGRYGYTF.

The genes are TRBV12-5 and TRBJ2-7; D is unclear. V dropped 0 bases and J dropped 0 bases, with 12 bases sitting between them. Per the germline V gene, CDR1 is LGHNT and CDR2 is FRNRAP. This CDR3 is 16 amino acids long. In DNA form, the CDR3 reads TGTGCTAGTGGTTTGGTCGTAGTGGGCGGCTCCTACGAGCAGTACTTC. Translated: CASGLVVVGGSYEQYF. The variable domain in full, completed from reference TRBV12-5 and TRBJ2-7, reads DARVTQTPRHKVTEMGQEVTMRCQPILGHNTVFWYRQTMMQGLELLAYFRNRAPLDDSGMPKDRFSAEMPDATLATLKIQPSEPRDSAVYFCASGLVVVGGSYEQYFGPGTRLTVT.

CDR3 in amino acids: CASSQDHGGYGNTIYF. The CDR3 DNA is TGCGCCAGCAGCCAAGATCACGGAGGATATGGAAACACCATATATTTT. J is TRBJ1-3 and V is TRBV4-1; D gene ambiguous. The CDR3 is 16 residues long. Germline assignment: CDR1 MGHRA and CDR2 YSYEKL. V lost 0 bases, J lost 3 bases, and 12 bases lay in between.

This chain connects TRBV6-1 to TRBJ1-1; maybe TRBD1 (5 bases). This CDR3 has 15 residues. The germline gives CDR1 MNHNS, CDR2 SASEGT. V was shortened by 4 bases and J by 9 bases, with 21 bases between the two germline ends. CDR3 amino acids: CASSGRDQVPIKAFF. The CDR3 nucleotides are TGTGCCAGCAGTGGAAGGGACCAGGTGCCGATTAAAGCTTTCTTT.

The chain employs TRBV25-1 and TRBJ2-5; 10 positions match TRBD1. The J call is in doubt because the DNA end fits TRBJ2-7 better. CDR1 is MGHDK, CDR2 SYGVNS, per germline. The CDR3 extends over 14 amino acids. For the CDR3, the DNA is TGTGCCAGCAGTGCCGGGACAGGGGAGTACGAGCAGTACTTC. This gives the protein CASSAGTGEYEQYF.

The chain has TRBV4-1 and TRBJ2-5; 14 positions match TRBD2. Looked up from germline, CDR1 is MGHRA and CDR2 is YSYEKL. J lost 5 bases, V lost 3 bases, and 8 bases had no gene match. This CDR3 comprises 17 residues. The CDR3 here is CASSHRLAGGPGETQYF. As DNA, the CDR3 is TGCGCCAGCAGCCACCGACTAGCGGGAGGGCCGGGGGAGACCCAGTACTTC.

The V gene is TRBV4-3, the J gene TRBJ2-5, with 12 bases fitting TRBD2. The CDR3 contains 17 residues. CDR1 is LGHNA and CDR2 is YSLEER in the germline V gene. Trimming removed 0 bases from V and 6 bases from J; junction bases left unmatched: 8. CDR3 DNA: TGCGCCAGCAGCCAAGATGCCCTAGCGGGAGGGTTGCAGACCCAGTACTTC. Translation gives CASSQDALAGGLQTQYF.

This clone was picked up one time. The genes are TRBV5-8 and TRBJ1-4, with 9 bases that match TRBD1. Germline CDR1 and CDR2: SGHTS and YDEGEE. The CDR3 runs 16 residues. With V trimmed by 4 bases and J by 9 bases, 13 bases remained unmatched. This CDR3 is CASSHLQGAQIKKLFF. The CDR3 DNA reads TGTGCCAGCAGCCACCTACAGGGGGCGCAGATTAAAAAACTGTTTTTT.

V and J are TRBV4-1 and TRBJ1-4; TRBD1 is a possible D gene (5 bases). Germline V gene lookup returns CDR1 MGHRA and CDR2 YSYEKL. The ends were cut back, 6 bases at V and 3 bases at J, with 17 bases in the middle. CDR3 length: 16 amino acids. The DNA for the CDR3 is TGCGCCAGCAGAATGAGGGACTTTTTCCCTAATGAAAAACTGTTTTTT. Protein: CASRMRDFFPNEKLFF.

The gene calls are TRBV5-4 and TRBJ2-2; 11 positions agree with TRBD2. The germline V gene has CDR1 SGHNT and CDR2 YYREEE (reference sequence). The V and J ends lost 0 bases and 6 bases, in that order; junction bases with no gene match: 4. The CDR3 totals 16 residues. CDR3 DNA: TGTGCCAGCAGCTTGGGGCTAGCGGGAGGCTCCGGGGAGCTGTTTTTT. Amino acid sequence: CASSLGLAGGSGELFF.

This chain uses TRBV6-1 with TRBJ2-7; 8 bases are a match to TRBD1. CDR1 MNHNS and CDR2 SASEGT come from the germline V gene. The CDR3 extends over 13 amino acids. V shed 3 bases and J 9 bases; nucleotides not matched to a gene: 7. CDR3 residues: CASSEGIGQGQYF. DNA of the CDR3: TGTGCCAGCAGTGAGGGAATCGGACAGGGGCAGTACTTC.

The CDR3 reads CASSLGHGNSGNTIYF. CDR3 in DNA: TGTGCCAGCAGCTTAGGGCACGGTAACTCTGGAAACACCATATATTTT. The rearrangement links TRBV7-6 to TRBJ1-3, with unresolved D. Deletions cut 1 base from V and 0 bases from J, with 10 bases between. CDR1 and CDR2 (germline): SGHVS, FNYEAQ. The CDR3 contains 16 residues.

This chain joins TRBV19 and TRBJ1-3; D is undetermined. The CDR3 runs 13 residues. Germline V gives CDR1 LNHDA, CDR2 SQIVND (reference sequence). The ends were cut back, 5 bases at V and 2 bases at J, with 7 bases in the middle. In DNA form, the CDR3 reads TGTGCCAGTAGTGAGGCAGCTGGAAACACCATATATTTT. It yields the protein CASSEAAGNTIYF.

About this clone: Other DNA sequences in the sample encode the same CDR3. This chain links TRBV6-5 with TRBJ2-1; 10 nucleotides align to TRBD2. V lost 2 bases, J lost 5 bases, and 0 bases stayed unmatched. CDR3 length: 14 residues. Germline values: CDR1 MNHEY, CDR2 SVGAGI. The CDR3 DNA follows: TGTGCCAGCAGTTACCTAGCGGGAGACAATGAGCAGTTCTTC. Translated, it gives CASSYLAGDNEQFF.

This rearrangement joins TRBV5-4 to TRBJ2-2; unclear D gene. The V gene's germline CDR1 is SGHNT and CDR2 YYREEE (reference sequence). The CDR3 totals 15 residues. V was clipped by 0 bases and J by 2 bases, with 8 bases between them. The CDR3 reads CASSLAPVNTGELFF. The CDR3 DNA reads TGTGCCAGCAGCTTGGCTCCGGTTAACACCGGGGAGCTGTTTTTT.

The rearrangement uses TRBV19 and TRBJ2-1, with 7 bases aligning to TRBD1. The V and J ends lost 6 bases and 4 bases, in that order; junction bases with no gene match: 6. The germline CDR1 and CDR2 sequences are LNHDA and SQIVND (reference sequence). This CDR3 region has 14 residues. The CDR3 region has the DNA TGTGCCAGTAGCCCGGGACAGCGTTACAATGAGCAGTTCTTC. Its protein product is CASSPGQRYNEQFF.

The chain recombines TRBV2 with TRBJ1-3; possibly TRBD1 for D (6 bases). The CDR3 is 15 amino acids. Germline V gene sequence: CDR1 SNHLY, CDR2 FYNNEI. V was pared by 6 bases and J by 0 bases, with 12 bases between. Here the CDR3 reads CASSPGAPSGNTIYF. CDR3 nucleotides: TGTGCCAGCAGCCCAGGGGCGCCCTCTGGAAACACCATATATTTT.

The rearrangement uses TRBV11-2 and TRBJ1-4; TRBD1 might be the D (5 bases). V was shortened by 1 base and J by 6 bases, with 15 bases between the two germline ends. CDR3 length: 16 residues. Germline values: CDR1 SGHAT, CDR2 FQNNGV. The CDR3 nucleotides read TGTGCCAGCAGCTTAGGGGGGACCACTAAGTATGAAAAACTGTTTTTT. It codes for CASSLGGTTKYEKLFF.

In its sample, this clone was seen once. The V gene is TRBV14, the J gene TRBJ1-3; D call uncertain. Germline lookup yields CDR1 SGHDN and CDR2 FVKESK. The germline V and J ends were trimmed by 0 bases and 0 bases, with 15 bases remaining between them. This CDR3 spans 18 amino acids. DNA of the CDR3: TGTGCCAGCAGCCAAGAGACAAGGAAAACCTACTCTGGAAACACCATATATTTT. Protein product: CASSQETRKTYSGNTIYF. The full variable domain, with the rest looked up from reference TRBV14 and TRBJ1-3, is EAGVTQFPSHSVIEKGQTVTLRCDPISGHDNLYWYRRVMGKEIKFLLHFVKESKQDESGMPNNRFLAERTGGTYSTLKVQPAELEDSGVYFCASSQETRKTYSGNTIYFGEGSWLTVV.

The chain joins TRBV19 to TRBJ2-3, with D unresolved. The CDR3 consists of 13 residues. Germline CDR1 is LNHDA and CDR2 is SQIVND (reference sequence). Between the trimmed V and J ends, which lost 6 bases and 3 bases, there was a span of 10 bases. In DNA, the CDR3 is TGTGCCAGTAGGACGTTAGGTACAGATACGCAGTATTTT. It is translated as CASRTLGTDTQYF.

This chain joins TRBV7-9 and TRBJ1-6; 7 nucleotides match TRBD1. Germline values: CDR1 SEHNR, CDR2 FQNEAQ (reference sequence). Trimming cost V 5 bases and J 8 bases; bases outside gene matches: 3. The CDR3 is 13 residues long. The CDR3 DNA sequence: TGTGCCAGCAGCGGCCAGGGGGATTCACCCCTCCACTTT. Protein sequence: CASSGQGDSPLHF.

This chain connects TRBV4-3 to TRBJ2-3; 8 nucleotides align to TRBD2. Trimming took 0 bases from V and 6 from J; bases not matched to a gene: 8. The germline gives CDR1 LGHNA, CDR2 YSLEER. CDR3 length: 16 amino acids. CDR3 sequence: CASSQEAGGPADTQYF. CDR3 bases: TGCGCCAGCAGCCAAGAGGCGGGAGGCCCCGCGGATACGCAGTATTTT.

This chain connects TRBV7-2 to TRBJ2-5; TRBD2 aligns across 9 bases. V lost 7 bases to trimming and J lost 9 bases; unmatched junction nucleotides: 15. CDR1 and CDR2 from the germline V gene are SGHTA and FQGNSA. The CDR3 loop spans 15 amino acids. The CDR3 here is CASTPSSGDLASQYF. The CDR3 DNA follows: TGTGCCAGCACCCCATCTAGCGGGGACCTGGCGTCCCAGTACTTC.

About this clone: Additional DNA sequences in this sample encode the identical CDR3. The chain links TRBV5-4 to TRBJ2-7; maybe TRBD2 (6 bases). The length of the CDR3 is 13 residues. The germline V gene encodes CDR1 SGHNT and CDR2 YYREEE (reference sequence). The V and J ends lost 0 bases and 5 bases respectively, with 9 bases between them. The CDR3, as DNA: TGTGCCAGCAGCTTGGTATCGGGGGACGAGCAGTACTTC. Its protein is CASSLVSGDEQYF.

V gene TRBV11-3 combines with J gene TRBJ2-1; 7 bases line up with TRBD2. The CDR3 contains 14 residues. In germline, CDR1 is SGHNT, CDR2 YENEEA. Trimming took 6 bases from V and 3 from J; bases not matched to a gene: 5. This chain's CDR3 is CASSGGDYYNEQFF. The DNA of the CDR3 is TGTGCCAGCAGTGGGGGGGACTACTACAATGAGCAGTTCTTC.

The chain is built from TRBV19 and TRBJ1-5; D unclear. CDR1 is LNHDA, CDR2 SQIVND, per germline (reference sequence). This CDR3 comprises 15 residues. The ends were cut back, 6 bases at V and 2 bases at J, with 14 bases in the middle. For the CDR3, the DNA is TGTGCCAGTAGGACGACAAACGGAGGCAATCAGCCCCAGCATTTT. It encodes CASRTTNGGNQPQHF.

The chain recombines TRBV7-6 with TRBJ1-1, with D perhaps TRBD1 (5 bases). CDR1 is SGHVS, CDR2 FNYEAQ, per germline. Trimming took 5 bases from V and 4 from J, leaving 17 bases between them. The CDR3 is 15 residues long. CDR3 sequence: CASSPEGVGGTEAFF. The CDR3, as DNA: TGTGCCAGCAGCCCAGAAGGGGTGGGAGGCACTGAAGCTTTCTTT.

This rearrangement joins TRBV25-1 to TRBJ2-7; possibly TRBD1 for D (6 bases). The CDR3 has 16 residues. Germline V lookup: CDR1 MGHDK, CDR2 SYGVNS. Between the trimmed V and J ends, which lost 3 bases and 4 bases, there was a span of 19 bases. This CDR3 is CASSDARPGQQYEQYF. In DNA form, the CDR3 reads TGTGCCAGCAGTGACGCTCGTCCGGGACAACAATACGAGCAGTACTTC.